This passage covers 20 T cell receptor beta chains from one sample sequenced in a study of blood T cell repertoires in COVID-19. TCRdb keeps only in-frame clones here, not all; method: immunoSEQ multiplex PCR. The profile shows around 75,000 clones, about 85% of them singletons. The sample taken for sequencing was peripheral blood. The receptors come from a man between 65 and 85 years old with active COVID-19.

This clone was recorded once. V usage is TRBV6-2 or TRBV6-3 and J usage is TRBJ2-7; 7 nucleotides line up with TRBD2. The CDR3 has 16 residues. V lost 0 bases, J lost 0 bases, and 5 bases stayed unmatched. Germline V gene lookup returns CDR1 MNHEY and CDR2 SVGEGT. CDR3 bases: TGTGCCAGCAGTTACTCGTTCGGACTAGACTCCTACGAGCAGTACTTC. This sequence encodes CASSYSFGLDSYEQYF.

This clone turned up a few times. The chain carries TRBV25-1 and TRBJ2-1; D possibly corresponds to TRBD2 (7 bases). The germline gives CDR1 MGHDK, CDR2 SYGVNS. The CDR3 consists of 11 residues. The DNA for the CDR3 is TGTGCGGGGGGGCCCCACAATGAGCAGTTCTTC. Translation: CAGGPHNEQFF.

The rearrangement links TRBV27 to TRBJ2-3; TRBD1 agrees at 7 bases. This CDR3 comprises 16 residues. Trimming took 4 bases from V and 1 from J; bases not matched to a gene: 8. Per the germline V gene, CDR1 is MNHEY and CDR2 is SMNVEV (reference sequence). The CDR3 protein is CASSSKRQGRTDTQYF. CDR3 DNA sequence: TGTGCCAGCAGTTCGAAACGACAGGGCCGCACAGATACGCAGTATTTT.

The V and J genes are TRBV2 and TRBJ2-1; D possibly corresponds to TRBD2 (7 bases). Deletions cut 4 bases from V and 10 bases from J, with 11 bases between. Germline lookup yields CDR1 SNHLY and CDR2 FYNNEI. The CDR3 has 12 amino acids. The CDR3 nucleotides are TGTGCCAGCAGTGGCCCGGGGGGCGAGCAGTTCTTC. This translates into CASSGPGGEQFF.

The chain employs TRBV12-5 and TRBJ1-2; D unclear. The V gene's germline CDR1 is LGHNT and CDR2 FRNRAP. This CDR3 contains 14 residues. Trimming cost V 7 bases and J 5 bases, with 17 bases left between them. The CDR3 DNA reads TGTGCTAGTGCCTTGGTCGGCTTGCGGTATGGCTACACCTTC. It translates to CASALVGLRYGYTF. Full variable domain (missing parts from reference TRBV12-5 and TRBJ1-2): DARVTQTPRHKVTEMGQEVTMRCQPILGHNTVFWYRQTMMQGLELLAYFRNRAPLDDSGMPKDRFSAEMPDATLATLKIQPSEPRDSAVYFCASALVGLRYGYTFGSGTRLTVV.

The V call is TRBV3-1 (or the pseudogene TRBV3-2), the J call TRBJ1-3; D is undetermined. V lost 0 bases to trimming and J lost 0 bases, with 9 bases between them. CDR1 is LGHDT and CDR2 is YNNKEL in the germline V gene (reference sequence). This CDR3 comprises 16 residues. In DNA, the CDR3 is TGTGCCAGCAGCCAAGACCGACAAAGCTCTGGAAACACCATATATTTT. It translates to CASSQDRQSSGNTIYF.

This sequence joins TRBV27 and TRBJ1-1, with D possibly being TRBD1 (5 bases). The CDR3 covers 14 residues. V was clipped by 2 bases and J by 1 base, with 8 bases between them. Germline V gene data show CDR1 as MNHEY and CDR2 as SMNVEV (reference sequence). CDR3 residues: CASSLIRENTEAFF. DNA for the CDR3: TGTGCCAGCAGTTTAATCAGGGAGAACACTGAAGCTTTCTTT.

The chain is built from TRBV27 and TRBJ2-2, with 12 bases aligning to TRBD2. With V trimmed by 6 bases and J by 4 bases, 12 bases remained unmatched. CDR3 size: 18 residues. The germline CDR1 and CDR2 sequences are MNHEY and SMNVEV (reference sequence). In DNA form, the CDR3 reads TGTGCCAGCAGCCCACGGCCACTAGCGGGAGGATCCACCGGGGAGCTGTTTTTT. It codes for CASSPRPLAGGSTGELFF.

The genes are TRBV6-1 and TRBJ2-2; maybe TRBD2 (5 bases). CDR1 is MNHNS, CDR2 SASEGT, per germline. This CDR3 comprises 14 residues. The germline V and J ends were trimmed by 2 bases and 5 bases, with 9 bases remaining between them. The CDR3 bases are TGTGCCAGCAGTGAATCTCGGGGTACCGGGGAGCTGTTTTTT. Amino acids: CASSESRGTGELFF.

This chain connects TRBV6-5 to TRBJ1-1; D might be TRBD1 (5 bases). V was shortened by 8 bases and J by 11 bases, with 12 bases between the two germline ends. The CDR3 spans 10 residues. Germline CDR1 and CDR2: MNHEY and SVGAGI. CDR3 bases: TGTGCCAGCGCGGGGGGTCTGGCTTTCTTT. It encodes CASAGGLAFF.

The chain uses TRBV5-4 and TRBJ2-7; 11 nucleotides align to TRBD2. Losses at the gene ends were 6 bases for V and 10 bases for J; bases not matched to a gene: 12. This CDR3 contains 14 residues. Germline V gene sequence: CDR1 SGHNT, CDR2 YYREEE (reference sequence). DNA for the CDR3: TGTGCCAGCACCCGGGATAGCGGGAGGGGAGAACAGTACTTC. Translating it yields CASTRDSGRGEQYF. Filled out from reference TRBV5-4 and TRBJ2-7, the complete variable domain reads ETGVTQSPTHLIKTRGQQVTLRCSSQSGHNTVSWYQQALGQGPQFIFQYYREEENGRGNFPPRFSGLQFPNYSSELNVNALELDDSALYLCASTRDSGRGEQYFGPGTRLTVT.

V usage is TRBV6-2 or TRBV6-3 and J usage is TRBJ2-7; TRBD2 might be the D (5 bases). Trimming pared 6 bases from V and 5 bases from J, leaving 11 bases between. This CDR3 spans 12 amino acids. Germline CDR1 MNHEY, CDR2 SVGEGT. Here the CDR3 reads CASSQASHEQYF. In DNA form, the CDR3 reads TGTGCCAGCAGCCAGGCTAGCCACGAGCAGTACTTC.

In its sample, this clone ranks as medium-sized. CDR3 loop: CASSTHRDSSGNTIYF. The CDR3 DNA follows: TGTGCCAGTAGTACCCACCGGGACAGCTCTGGAAACACCATATATTTT. The V and J genes are TRBV19 and TRBJ1-3; TRBD1 agrees at 7 bases. The CDR3 runs 16 residues. With 4 bases clipped from V and 0 bases from J, the junction kept 6 bases outside the gene matches. CDR1 and CDR2 from the germline V gene are LNHDA and SQIVND (reference sequence).

CDR3 sequence: CASSPSDRTPYNSPLHF. The CDR3 DNA reads as TGTGCCAGCTCACCATCGGACAGGACCCCCTATAATTCACCCCTCCACTTT. The chain recombines TRBV18 with TRBJ1-6; 7 nucleotides agree with TRBD1. This CDR3 comprises 17 residues. V lost 2 bases, J lost 2 bases, and 6 bases stayed unmatched. Germline V lookup: CDR1 KGHSH, CDR2 LQKENI.

In nucleotides, the CDR3 is TGTGCCAGCAGCGGGGCGGGGGTACAATACAATGAGCAGTTCTTC. Protein sequence: CASSGAGVQYNEQFF. The chain couples TRBV5-6 to TRBJ2-1, with TRBD2 matching over 7 bases. With V trimmed by 4 bases and J by 4 bases, 8 bases remained unmatched. The CDR3 contains 15 residues. Germline V lookup: CDR1 SGHDT, CDR2 YYEEEE.

The V and J genes are TRBV11-3 and TRBJ2-1; tentatively, D is TRBD2 (6 bases). The germline gives CDR1 SGHNT, CDR2 YENEEA. This CDR3 contains 15 residues. The V and J ends lost 5 bases and 5 bases respectively, with 16 bases between them. The CDR3 sequence is CASSPPGSGNNEQFF. For the CDR3, the DNA is TGTGCCAGCAGCCCCCCGGGTAGCGGCAACAATGAGCAGTTCTTC.

The rearrangement joins TRBV9 to TRBJ2-3; TRBD2 agrees at 8 bases. The CDR3 runs 16 residues. V gave up 0 bases and J gave up 5 bases; unmatched junction bases: 8. CDR1 and CDR2 from the germline V gene are SGDLS and YYNGEE. The CDR3 here is CASSVVGLGTGDTQYF. CDR3 in DNA: TGTGCCAGCAGCGTAGTGGGACTAGGCACAGGAGATACGCAGTATTTT.

This clone was seen only once. The chain links TRBV7-9 to TRBJ2-2; D is possibly TRBD1 (5 bases). The CDR3 loop spans 17 amino acids. V was clipped by 5 bases and J by 6 bases, with 22 bases between them. Germline loops: CDR1 SEHNR, CDR2 FQNEAQ (reference sequence). For the CDR3, the DNA is TGTGCCAGCAGCCCTAGTAGGGGAATTCTGGGGCCCGGGGAGCTGTTTTTT. This sequence encodes CASSPSRGILGPGELFF.

This clone has a count of ten or more. An end of the junction differs from the germline gene, which may be a read error. J is TRBJ1-2 and V is TRBV7-2, with D possibly being TRBD1 (5 bases). This CDR3 region has 15 residues. CDR1 is SGHTA, CDR2 FQGNSA, per germline. CDR3 coding DNA: TGTGCCAGCAGCTTAGCCCGGCGACAGACCTATGGGTACACCTTC. Translation gives CASSLARRQTYGYTF.

The rearrangement joins TRBV7-6 to TRBJ1-1, with 7 bases fitting TRBD1. V gave up 5 bases and J gave up 0 bases; unmatched junction bases: 9. Per germline, CDR1 SGHVS and CDR2 FNYEAQ. This CDR3 contains 16 residues. Written as DNA, the CDR3 is TGTGCCAGCAGCCCCAGGACAGGACCAGTGAACACTGAAGCTTTCTTT. This gives the protein CASSPRTGPVNTEAFF.